This is a list of T cell receptor beta chains from one sample in a study of vaccination effects on CD4 cells after COVID-19. Using immunoSEQ multiplex PCR, the repertoire was profiled, and TCRdb retains in-frame clones only, with some absent. The repertoire holds about 61,000 clones, with around 73% as singletons. These receptors lack a known antigen. Sequencing used CD4+ T cells from PBMCs cultured with HCoV-229E spike peptides, obtained after COVID-19 vaccination. The source is a human donor who received a COVID-19 vaccine. Both conserved end residues are part of each CDR3. The order of the fields is V gene, D gene, clone size, J gene, CDR3 protein, CDR3 DNA. A D gene is named only where the DNA matches it firmly. A row's size may be missing; if present it is once, few, many or a size class.

v_call: TRBV5-6; d_call: .; clone_size: .; j_call: TRBJ1-3; cdr3_aa: CASSLQSSGNTIYF; cdr3_nt: TGTGCCAGCAGCTTGCAGAGCTCTGGAAACACCATATATTTT
v_call: TRBV7-9; d_call: TRBD1; clone_size: .; j_call: TRBJ1-2; cdr3_aa: CASSPTGAVGYTF; cdr3_nt: TGTGCCAGCAGCCCGACAGGGGCTGTTGGCTACACCTTC
v_call: TRBV6-4; d_call: .; clone_size: .; j_call: TRBJ2-2; cdr3_aa: CASSDRSGNTGELFF; cdr3_nt: TGTGCCAGCAGTGACCGTAGCGGGAACACCGGGGAGCTGTTTTTT
v_call: TRBV5-1; d_call: .; clone_size: .; j_call: TRBJ2-3; cdr3_aa: CASSLPQYTDTQYF; cdr3_nt: TGCGCCAGCAGCTTGCCACAGTACACAGATACGCAGTATTTT
v_call: TRBV4-2; d_call: TRBD1; clone_size: .; j_call: TRBJ2-5; cdr3_aa: CASSHRQGEETQYF; cdr3_nt: TGTGCCAGCAGCCACCGACAGGGGGAAGAGACCCAGTACTTC
v_call: TRBV7-2; d_call: .; clone_size: .; j_call: TRBJ2-3; cdr3_aa: CASSFSRGVTDTQYF; cdr3_nt: TGTGCCAGCAGCTTTTCCCGGGGCGTGACAGATACGCAGTATTTT
v_call: TRBV5-1; d_call: .; clone_size: .; j_call: TRBJ2-2; cdr3_aa: CASRPYTSTGELFF; cdr3_nt: TGCGCCAGCAGACCCTACACTAGTACCGGGGAGCTGTTTTTT
v_call: TRBV2; d_call: .; clone_size: .; j_call: TRBJ1-3; cdr3_aa: CASSEGGASGNTIYF; cdr3_nt: TGTGCCAGCAGTGAAGGGGGGGCCTCTGGAAACACCATATATTTT
v_call: TRBV5-6; d_call: .; clone_size: .; j_call: TRBJ1-6; cdr3_aa: CASSMDLGNSPLHF; cdr3_nt: TGTGCCAGCAGCATGGACTTAGGGAATTCACCCCTCCACTTT
v_call: TRBV27; d_call: .; clone_size: .; j_call: TRBJ2-3; cdr3_aa: CASSLFTGGSDTQYF; cdr3_nt: TGTGCCAGCAGTTTGTTTACAGGAGGGTCAGATACGCAGTATTTT
v_call: TRBV6-5; d_call: .; clone_size: .; j_call: TRBJ1-1; cdr3_aa: CASLNRPNTEAFF; cdr3_nt: TGTGCCAGCTTGAACAGACCGAACACTGAAGCTTTCTTT
v_call: TRBV18; d_call: .; clone_size: few; j_call: TRBJ1-6; cdr3_aa: CASSPDQGGNSPLHF; cdr3_nt: TGTGCCAGCTCACCAGACCAGGGAGGGAATTCACCCCTCCACTTT
v_call: TRBV11-2; d_call: TRBD1; clone_size: .; j_call: TRBJ1-5; cdr3_aa: CASSLASGTGQPQHF; cdr3_nt: TGTGCCAGCAGCTTAGCTAGCGGGACAGGTCAGCCCCAGCATTTT
v_call: TRBV7-9; d_call: .; clone_size: .; j_call: TRBJ2-3; cdr3_aa: CASSLVRGGRDTQYF; cdr3_nt: TGTGCCAGCAGCTTAGTGAGGGGGGGGCGAGATACGCAGTATTTT
v_call: TRBV5-1; d_call: .; clone_size: .; j_call: TRBJ2-5; cdr3_aa: CASSLAGTRQETQYF; cdr3_nt: TGCGCCAGCAGCTTGGCCGGGACACGACAAGAGACCCAGTACTTC
v_call: TRBV5-1; d_call: .; clone_size: .; j_call: TRBJ2-5; cdr3_aa: CASSSHSQETQYF; cdr3_nt: TGCGCCAGCAGCTCGCATAGCCAGGAGACCCAGTACTTC
v_call: TRBV29-1; d_call: .; clone_size: .; j_call: TRBJ2-2; cdr3_aa: CSGTSNTGELFF; cdr3_nt: TGCAGCGGGACCTCGAACACCGGGGAGCTGTTTTTT
v_call: TRBV24-1; d_call: .; clone_size: .; j_call: TRBJ1-1; cdr3_aa: CATSDGTRNTEAFF; cdr3_nt: TGTGCCACCAGTGATGGGACAAGGAACACTGAAGCTTTCTTT
v_call: TRBV2; d_call: .; clone_size: .; j_call: TRBJ1-6; cdr3_aa: CASRNREASPLHF; cdr3_nt: TGTGCCAGCAGAAACAGGGAAGCATCACCCCTCCACTTT
v_call: TRBV7-2; d_call: .; clone_size: .; j_call: TRBJ1-2; cdr3_aa: CASSPAAGPVGYTF; cdr3_nt: TGTGCCAGCAGCCCCGCCGCGGGCCCAGTAGGCTACACCTTC
v_call: TRBV5-1; d_call: .; clone_size: .; j_call: TRBJ2-1; cdr3_aa: CASSLEPGLTYSYNEQFF; cdr3_nt: TGCGCCAGCAGCTTGGAACCCGGCCTTACCTACTCCTACAATGAGCAGTTCTTC
v_call: TRBV11-3; d_call: .; clone_size: .; j_call: TRBJ2-2; cdr3_aa: CASRFDRNTGELFF; cdr3_nt: TGTGCCAGCAGATTCGACAGGAACACCGGGGAGCTGTTTTTT
v_call: TRBV5-1; d_call: TRBD2; clone_size: once; j_call: TRBJ2-3; cdr3_aa: CASSLELAGVGTDTQYF; cdr3_nt: TGCGCCAGCAGCTTGGAACTAGCGGGGGTGGGCACAGATACGCAGTATTTT
v_call: TRBV3-1/TRBV3-2; d_call: .; clone_size: .; j_call: TRBJ2-1; cdr3_aa: CASSSRGRGASNEQFF; cdr3_nt: TGTGCCAGCAGCTCCAGGGGGCGGGGGGCCTCGAATGAGCAGTTCTTC
v_call: TRBV24-1; d_call: .; clone_size: .; j_call: TRBJ1-5; cdr3_aa: CATSGNGGVINQPQHF; cdr3_nt: TGTGCCACCAGTGGAAACGGTGGGGTAATCAATCAGCCCCAGCATTTT
v_call: TRBV10-3; d_call: TRBD1; clone_size: .; j_call: TRBJ1-6; cdr3_aa: CAISEQGAYNSPLHF; cdr3_nt: TGTGCCATCAGTGAACAGGGGGCCTATAATTCACCCCTCCACTTT
v_call: TRBV7-2; d_call: TRBD1; clone_size: .; j_call: TRBJ1-5; cdr3_aa: CASSKTGGQSNQPQHF; cdr3_nt: TGTGCCAGCAGCAAAACAGGGGGCCAGAGCAATCAGCCCCAGCATTTT
v_call: TRBV2; d_call: .; clone_size: .; j_call: TRBJ1-6; cdr3_aa: CASLTWGYNSPLHF; cdr3_nt: TGTGCCAGCTTGACCTGGGGCTATAATTCACCCCTCCACTTT
v_call: TRBV5-1; d_call: TRBD1; clone_size: few; j_call: TRBJ2-2; cdr3_aa: CASSSGTGSNTGELFF; cdr3_nt: TGCGCCAGCAGCTCGGGGACAGGGTCCAACACCGGGGAGCTGTTTTTT
v_call: TRBV1; d_call: .; clone_size: .; j_call: TRBJ2-5; cdr3_aa: CTSSQDPRQGFVETQYF; cdr3_nt: TGCACCAGCAGCCAAGATCCGCGCCAGGGCTTTGTTGAGACCCAGTACTTC
v_call: TRBV6-5; d_call: TRBD1; clone_size: .; j_call: TRBJ1-3; cdr3_aa: CASRDRGRGNTIYF; cdr3_nt: TGTGCCAGCAGGGACAGGGGGCGAGGAAACACCATATATTTT
v_call: TRBV9; d_call: TRBD1; clone_size: .; j_call: TRBJ2-4; cdr3_aa: CASSVDGDSPSLAKNIQYF; cdr3_nt: TGTGCCAGCAGCGTAGATGGGGACAGTCCTTCTCTAGCCAAAAACATTCAGTACTTC